These 31 T cell receptor beta chains originate from one sample sequenced in a study of T cell responses to AZD1222 COVID-19 vaccine. This table comes from immunoSEQ multiplex PCR, and its TCRdb copy is limited to in-frame clones, with some not included. The sample lists about 110,000 clones; over 75% were seen once. Material: peripheral blood, obtained on day 0 of AZD1222 vaccination. Every receptor here comes from an adult in good health.

This clone has just a few counts. V usage is TRBV9 and J usage is TRBJ1-2, with D unclear. Germline V gives CDR1 SGDLS, CDR2 YYNGEE. The V gene lost 4 bases and the J gene lost 8 bases, with 12 bases spanning the gap. The CDR3 extends over 12 amino acids. This chain's CDR3 is CASSPESWGYTF. Here the CDR3 DNA reads TGTGCCAGCAGCCCAGAGAGTTGGGGCTACACCTTC.

This clone showed up just once. This chain uses TRBV27 with TRBJ2-1, with 12 bases aligning to TRBD2. The germline V gene has CDR1 MNHEY and CDR2 SMNVEV (reference sequence). Losses at the gene ends were 4 bases for V and 9 bases for J; bases not matched to a gene: 10. The CDR3 has 16 residues. The CDR3 bases are TGTGCCAGCAGTTCCCCCCTAGCGGGGGGGTGGAGTGAGCAGTTCTTC. Protein: CASSSPLAGGWSEQFF.

This CDR3 reads CASSTPDLATEAFF. The CDR3 DNA is TGTGCCAGCAGTACCCCGGACCTTGCCACTGAAGCTTTCTTT. This chain connects TRBV27 to TRBJ1-1, with D unresolved. The CDR3 is made up of 14 amino acids. From germline, CDR1 is MNHEY and CDR2 SMNVEV (reference sequence). V shed 5 bases and J shed 4 bases, with 14 bases lying between them.

The chain couples TRBV5-1 to TRBJ2-5, with TRBD1 matching over 8 bases. Germline V CDR1 and CDR2: SGHRS, YFSETQ. This CDR3 region has 13 residues. V lost 2 bases, J lost 4 bases, and 1 base stayed unmatched. The CDR3 DNA follows: TGCGCCAGCAGCTTTACAGGGGGAGAGACCCAGTACTTC. Protein sequence: CASSFTGGETQYF.

The chain carries TRBV30 and TRBJ2-2; no reliable D call. V lost 0 bases, J lost 3 bases, and 5 bases lay in between. CDR3 length: 13 residues. Per germline, CDR1 GTSNPN and CDR2 SVGIG (reference sequence). The CDR3 loop reads CAWSVSYTGELFF. In DNA form, the CDR3 reads TGTGCCTGGAGTGTATCCTACACCGGGGAGCTGTTTTTT.

The V gene is TRBV5-4, the J gene TRBJ2-5; 9 positions agree with TRBD2. Germline trimming cut 4 bases from V and 5 bases from J; bases unmatched to any gene: 9. CDR3 size: 15 residues. The V gene's germline CDR1 is SGHNT and CDR2 YYREEE (reference sequence). CDR3 loop: CASSPGLALEETQYF. CDR3 nucleotides: TGTGCCAGCAGCCCAGGACTAGCGCTAGAGGAGACCCAGTACTTC.

This chain connects TRBV2 to TRBJ2-7; TRBD2 is a possible D gene (6 bases). Germline-derived CDR1 and CDR2 are SNHLY and FYNNEI. V was clipped by 7 bases and J by 6 bases, with 22 bases between them. The CDR3 consists of 15 residues. CDR3 loop: CASTPSRERPVEQYF. The CDR3 DNA is TGTGCCAGCACCCCAAGCCGGGAGAGGCCGGTCGAGCAGTACTTC.

The rearrangement links TRBV7-3 to TRBJ2-7; D is possibly TRBD1 or TRBD2 (5 bases each). The CDR3 length is 15 residues. V was clipped by 5 bases and J by 6 bases, with 20 bases between them. Germline-derived CDR1 and CDR2 are SGHTA and FQGTGA. Here the CDR3 DNA reads TGTGCCAGCAGCCCGGGACGGACCACCACTGGCGAGCAGTACTTC. Its protein product is CASSPGRTTTGEQYF.

V and J are TRBV30 and TRBJ1-6; D may be TRBD1 (6 bases). Trimming took off 3 bases at V and 4 bases at J, with 13 bases between the two ends. The CDR3 is 15 amino acids. Per the germline V gene, CDR1 is GTSNPN and CDR2 is SVGIG (reference sequence). CDR3 nucleotides: TGTGCCTGGAGAGCCGGGGACACGTATAATTCACCCCTCCACTTT. This encodes CAWRAGDTYNSPLHF.

The chain is built from TRBV5-6 and TRBJ1-1; TRBD1 matches at 7 bases. There are 15 residues in the CDR3. With V trimmed by 5 bases and J by 5 bases, 12 bases remained unmatched. The V gene's germline CDR1 is SGHDT and CDR2 YYEEEE. The CDR3 sequence is CASRRTGVEGTEAFF. CDR3 sequence (DNA): TGTGCCAGCAGGCGGACAGGCGTTGAGGGGACTGAAGCTTTCTTT.

The J gene is TRBJ1-3, the V gene TRBV18, with D unresolved. This CDR3 has 14 residues. In germline, CDR1 is KGHSH, CDR2 LQKENI. V lost 0 bases and J 8 bases, leaving 11 bases between the germline ends. CDR3 nucleotides: TGTGCCAGCTCACCACCTGCGACGGTGGACACCATATATTTT. Translated: CASSPPATVDTIYF.

The chain joins TRBV9 to TRBJ1-6; TRBD1 matches 9 bases. The V and J ends lost 0 bases and 10 bases, in that order; junction bases with no gene match: 8. The CDR3 runs to 16 residues. Germline values: CDR1 SGDLS, CDR2 YYNGEE. The CDR3 DNA reads as TGTGCCAGCAGCGTAGCTGGGACAGGGATTAACTCACCCCTCCACTTT. Translated, it gives CASSVAGTGINSPLHF.

Only a few counts were recorded for this clone. The chain recombines TRBV7-3 with TRBJ2-1; D gene ambiguous. Per germline, CDR1 SGHTA and CDR2 FQGTGA. The CDR3 has 15 residues. Trimming cost V 6 bases and J 2 bases, with 14 bases left between them. CDR3 sequence (DNA): TGTGCCAGCAGTCCCAGAGTGGGGACCTACAATGAGCAGTTCTTC. Protein: CASSPRVGTYNEQFF.

The chain uses TRBV7-2 and TRBJ2-2; D unclear. The CDR3 totals 13 residues. CDR1 is SGHTA, CDR2 FQGNSA, per germline. The germline V and J ends were trimmed by 5 bases and 9 bases, with 13 bases remaining between them. In nucleotides, the CDR3 is TGTGCCAGCAGCCCGATATCCCGCCGGGAGCTGTTTTTT. It encodes CASSPISRRELFF.

The chain has TRBV10-1 and TRBJ2-6; no reliable D call. This CDR3 comprises 17 residues. Germline V gene lookup returns CDR1 WNHNN and CDR2 SYGVQD (reference sequence). Trimming pared 6 bases from V and 0 bases from J, leaving 15 bases between. This chain's CDR3 is CASSPFRRASGANVLTF. The CDR3 DNA sequence: TGCGCCAGCAGCCCTTTCCGACGGGCCTCTGGGGCCAACGTCCTGACTTTC.

V is TRBV28 and J is TRBJ1-2; 7 bases fit TRBD1. CDR3 size: 13 residues. The V gene's germline CDR1 is MDHEN and CDR2 SYDVKM. Losses at the gene ends were 4 bases for V and 13 bases for J; bases not matched to a gene: 12. The CDR3 reads CASSSGQSYSLTF. Written as DNA, the CDR3 is TGTGCCAGCAGTTCGGGACAGTCGTACAGTCTCACCTTC.

This sequence joins TRBV30 and TRBJ1-4, with D possibly matching TRBD1 (6 bases). V shed 7 bases and J shed 5 bases, with 14 bases lying between them. The CDR3 extends over 13 amino acids. CDR1 is GTSNPN and CDR2 is SVGIG in the germline V gene (reference sequence). In DNA form, the CDR3 reads TGTGCCTCAAAACGGGGGGGCAATGAAAAACTGTTTTTT. This gives the protein CASKRGGNEKLFF.

This chain links TRBV27 with TRBJ1-4; no definite D call. This CDR3 region has 15 residues. CDR1 is MNHEY and CDR2 is SMNVEV in the germline V gene (reference sequence). V lost 1 base to trimming and J lost 3 bases, with 9 bases between them. The CDR3 sequence: CASSLYSSPNEKLFF. The CDR3 DNA reads TGTGCCAGCAGTTTATATTCGAGTCCTAATGAAAAACTGTTTTTT.

This clone was seen just once. This chain uses TRBV5-1 with TRBJ1-6; D might be TRBD1 (5 bases). Per germline, CDR1 SGHRS and CDR2 YFSETQ. V lost 0 bases, J lost 5 bases, and 9 bases lay in between. CDR3 length: 15 amino acids. Here the CDR3 DNA reads TGCGCCAGCAGCTTGGTAACAGGAGATAATTCACCCCTCCACTTT. Residues: CASSLVTGDNSPLHF.

The chain is built from TRBV28 and TRBJ2-7; the D gene is possibly TRBD1 (6 bases). V lost 5 bases and J lost 5, with 10 bases in between. Germline CDR1 and CDR2: MDHEN and SYDVKM. The CDR3 is 12 amino acids. The CDR3 is CASSPRGDEQYF. CDR3 coding DNA: TGTGCCAGCAGTCCCAGGGGCGACGAGCAGTACTTC.

The rearrangement uses TRBV15 and TRBJ2-3, with D perhaps TRBD2 (6 bases). Trimming left V 1 base short and J 9 bases short, with 14 bases between. Germline V gives CDR1 LNHNV, CDR2 YYDKDF (reference sequence). The CDR3 has 14 residues. The CDR3 loop is CATSRAGLRNTQYF. The CDR3 region has the DNA TGTGCCACCAGCAGAGCCGGACTACGTAACACGCAGTATTTT.

This rearrangement joins TRBV19 to TRBJ2-7; TRBD1 is a possible D gene (5 bases). Germline values: CDR1 LNHDA, CDR2 SQIVND (reference sequence). The CDR3 has 16 residues. Trimming shortened V by 3 bases and J by 1 base, and 16 bases separated the two germline ends. CDR3 amino acids: CASSIVGPKGSYEQYF. CDR3 DNA sequence: TGTGCCAGTAGTATCGTCGGTCCTAAGGGGTCCTACGAGCAGTACTTC.

CDR3 nucleotide sequence: TGTGCCAGCAGCCCTTCAGGGGGACTAGCCCACGAGCAGTACTTC. It codes for CASSPSGGLAHEQYF. The V call is TRBV7-2, the J call TRBJ2-7, with 9 bases matching TRBD2. The CDR3 is 15 residues long. With V trimmed by 5 bases and J by 5 bases, 10 bases remained unmatched. Germline lookup yields CDR1 SGHTA and CDR2 FQGNSA.

In this sample, this clone turned up many times. The chain uses TRBV15 and TRBJ2-1; 11 nucleotides match TRBD2. V lost 1 base to trimming and J lost 15 bases; unmatched junction nucleotides: 11. This CDR3 spans 15 amino acids. The germline CDR1 and CDR2 sequences are LNHNV and YYDKDF (reference sequence). The CDR3, as DNA: TGTGCCACCAGCAGAGGGGCGACTAGCGGGGAAGGGGGGTTCTTC. The encoded protein is CATSRGATSGEGGFF.

The chain carries TRBV13 and TRBJ1-1; D perhaps matches TRBD1 (6 bases). Per germline, CDR1 PRHDT and CDR2 FYEKMQ (reference sequence). The CDR3 has 12 amino acids. V dropped 7 bases and J dropped 11 bases, with 17 bases sitting between them. The CDR3 DNA reads as TGTGCCAGCAACCGGGGGGCAAACTGGGCTTTCTTT. Its translation: CASNRGANWAFF.

J is TRBJ2-7 and V is TRBV2, with TRBD2 matching 12 bases. The CDR3 length is 15 residues. Germline assignment: CDR1 SNHLY and CDR2 FYNNEI. V shed 3 bases, J shed 3 bases, and the junction held 3 bases outside the gene matches. CDR3 amino acids: CASSEMTSGSYEQYF. CDR3 nucleotides: TGTGCCAGCAGTGAGATGACTAGCGGGAGCTACGAGCAGTACTTC. The whole variable domain, filled in from reference TRBV2 and TRBJ2-7, reads EPEVTQTPSHQVTQMGQEVILRCVPISNHLYFYWYRQILGQKVEFLVSFYNNEISEKSEIFDDQFSVERPDGSNFTLKIRSTKLEDSAMYFCASSEMTSGSYEQYFGPGTRLTVT.

This clone was counted a few times. The rearrangement uses TRBV13 and TRBJ1-3; D gene uncertain. CDR1 is PRHDT and CDR2 is FYEKMQ in the germline V gene (reference sequence). Trimming cost V 4 bases and J 2 bases, with 3 bases left between them. CDR3 size: 12 residues. The CDR3 bases are TGTGCCAGCAGCTCAACTGGAAACACCATATATTTT. Translated, it gives CASSSTGNTIYF.

This clone was counted a single time. This rearrangement joins TRBV19 to TRBJ2-3, with D possibly being TRBD1 or TRBD2 (6 bases each). Trimming stripped 9 bases from V and 3 bases from J, with 19 bases between. The CDR3 runs 15 residues. Looked up from germline, CDR1 is LNHDA and CDR2 is SQIVND (reference sequence). The CDR3 protein is CASKSSGGRTDTQYF. CDR3 in DNA: TGTGCCAGCAAATCGTCCGGGGGCCGGACAGATACGCAGTATTTT.

The chain employs TRBV30 and TRBJ2-2, with 7 bases that match TRBD2. Germline V gene lookup returns CDR1 GTSNPN and CDR2 SVGIG (reference sequence). V lost 1 base and J lost 2; bases outside the gene matches: 7. The CDR3 length is 16 residues. CDR3 sequence reads: CAWSGAGLPNTGELFF. In DNA form, the CDR3 reads TGTGCCTGGAGTGGGGCGGGACTACCAAACACCGGGGAGCTGTTTTTT.

J is TRBJ2-2 and V is TRBV7-8, with TRBD2 identical over 9 bases. V lost 5 bases and J lost 4; bases outside the gene matches: 17. The CDR3 has 19 residues. CDR1 and CDR2 (germline): SGHVS, FQNEAQ. The CDR3 DNA follows: TGTGCCAGCAGCCACTCTAGTGGGGCTAGCGGGGCGGGCACCGGGGAGCTGTTTTTT. Encoded protein: CASSHSSGASGAGTGELFF.

The gene calls are TRBV3-1 (or the pseudogene TRBV3-2) and TRBJ1-2; 9 bases are shared with TRBD1. The V gene end was trimmed by 0 bases and the J gene end by 6 bases; junction bases not matched to a gene: 2. CDR3 length equals 14 residues. CDR1 is LGHDT, CDR2 YNNKEL, per germline (reference sequence). The CDR3 spells CASSQDGTGHGYTF. Here the CDR3 DNA reads TGTGCCAGCAGCCAAGATGGGACAGGGCATGGCTACACCTTC.